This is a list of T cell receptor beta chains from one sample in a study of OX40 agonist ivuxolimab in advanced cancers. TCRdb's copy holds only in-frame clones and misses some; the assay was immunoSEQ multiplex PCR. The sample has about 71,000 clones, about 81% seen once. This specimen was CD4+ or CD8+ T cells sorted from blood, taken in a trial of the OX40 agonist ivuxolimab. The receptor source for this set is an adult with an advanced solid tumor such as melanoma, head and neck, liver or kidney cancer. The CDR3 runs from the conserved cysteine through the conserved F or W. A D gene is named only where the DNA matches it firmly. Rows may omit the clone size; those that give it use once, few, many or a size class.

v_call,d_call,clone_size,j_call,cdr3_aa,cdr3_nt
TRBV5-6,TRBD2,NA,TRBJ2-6,CASSFLAGGGANVLTF,TGTGCCAGCAGCTTTCTAGCGGGAGGTGGGGCCAACGTCCTGACTTTC
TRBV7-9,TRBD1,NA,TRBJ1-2,CASSFPADRGSYYGYTF,TGTGCCAGCAGCTTCCCCGCAGACAGGGGAAGCTACTATGGCTACACCTTC
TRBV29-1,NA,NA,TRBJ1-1,CSGSAGWAMNTEAFF,TGCAGCGGCTCTGCGGGCTGGGCCATGAACACTGAAGCTTTCTTT
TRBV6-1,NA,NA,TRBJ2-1,CASSEIAGNEQFF,TGTGCCAGCAGTGAAATTGCGGGCAATGAGCAGTTCTTC
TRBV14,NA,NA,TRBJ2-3,CASSQLGGDTQYF,TGTGCCAGCAGCCAACTAGGGGGGGATACGCAGTATTTT
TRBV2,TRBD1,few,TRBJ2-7,CASSEPGQGENEQYF,TGTGCCAGCAGTGAACCGGGACAGGGGGAAAACGAGCAGTACTTC
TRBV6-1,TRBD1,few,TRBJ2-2,CASRTGGAGTGELFF,TGTGCCAGCAGGACAGGGGGCGCAGGTACCGGGGAGCTGTTTTTT
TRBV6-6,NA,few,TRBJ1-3,CASSLQGLGNTIYF,TGTGCCAGCAGTCTTCAGGGGTTGGGAAACACCATATATTTT
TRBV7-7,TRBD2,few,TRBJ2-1,CASSLRPLAGGSQFYNEQFF,TGTGCTAGCAGCTTACGACCACTAGCGGGGGGAAGTCAATTCTACAATGAGCAGTTCTTC
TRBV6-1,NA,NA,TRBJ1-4,CASTWSTNEKLFF,TGTGCCAGCACTTGGTCAACTAATGAAAAACTGTTTTTT
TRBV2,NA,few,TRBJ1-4,CASSEGGGDNEKLFF,TGTGCCAGCAGTGAGGGAGGAGGGGATAATGAAAAACTGTTTTTT
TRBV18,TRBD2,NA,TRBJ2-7,CASSAGLAGEIEQYF,TGTGCCAGCTCAGCGGGACTAGCGGGAGAAATCGAGCAGTACTTC
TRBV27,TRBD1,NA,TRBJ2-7,CASSPGDRGSSEQYF,TGTGCCAGCAGTCCCGGGGACAGGGGGTCGAGCGAGCAGTACTTC
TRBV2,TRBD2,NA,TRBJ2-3,CASSETSGRGGTQYF,TGTGCCAGCAGTGAGACTAGCGGGAGAGGGGGTACGCAGTATTTT
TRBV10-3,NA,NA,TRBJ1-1,CAISGANTEAFF,TGTGCCATCAGTGGTGCCAACACTGAAGCTTTCTTT
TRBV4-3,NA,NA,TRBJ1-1,CASSQDSWGREAFF,TGCGCCAGCAGCCAAGATTCATGGGGTAGAGAAGCTTTCTTT
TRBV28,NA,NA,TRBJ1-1,CASGGRRGTEAFF,TGTGCCAGCGGAGGCAGGCGGGGCACTGAAGCTTTCTTT
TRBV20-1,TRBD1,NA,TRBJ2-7,CSAGQDREQYF,TGCAGTGCTGGACAGGACAGAGAGCAGTACTTC
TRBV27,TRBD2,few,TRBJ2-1,CASSRGTSGVNEQFF,TGTGCCAGCAGCCGTGGGACTAGCGGGGTTAATGAGCAGTTCTTC
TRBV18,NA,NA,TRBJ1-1,CASSPSLTGLNTEAFF,TGTGCCAGCTCACCTTCTCTAACAGGGCTTAACACTGAAGCTTTCTTT
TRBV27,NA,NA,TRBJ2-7,CASRGGAGGNGQYF,TGTGCCAGCAGGGGGGGGGCAGGGGGGAATGGGCAGTACTTC
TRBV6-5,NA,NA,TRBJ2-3,CASSYSQATNTQYF,TGTGCCAGCAGTTACTCCCAAGCTACCAATACGCAGTATTTT
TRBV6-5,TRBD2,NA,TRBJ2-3,CASSNGLDYTQYF,TGTGCCAGCAGTAACGGACTAGACTATACGCAGTATTTT
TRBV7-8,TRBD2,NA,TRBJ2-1,CASSLLVAGDEQFF,TGTGCCAGCAGCCTCCTCGTAGCGGGAGATGAGCAGTTCTTC
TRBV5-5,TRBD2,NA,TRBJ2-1,CASSLLAGASYNEQFF,TGTGCCAGCAGCTTGCTAGCGGGGGCGAGCTACAATGAGCAGTTCTTC
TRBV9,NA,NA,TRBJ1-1,CASSVTQNTEAFF,TGTGCCAGCAGCGTCACTCAGAACACTGAAGCTTTCTTT
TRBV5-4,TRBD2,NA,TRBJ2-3,CASSLTGGGGGLPDTQYF,TGTGCCAGCAGCTTGACCGGTGGTGGGGGGGGACTCCCAGATACGCAGTATTTT
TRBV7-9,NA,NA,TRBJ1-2,CASSSDGSYYGYTF,TGTGCCAGCAGCTCCGACGGGTCCTACTATGGCTACACCTTC
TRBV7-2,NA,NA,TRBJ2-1,CASSLEAEYEQFF,TGTGCCAGCAGCTTAGAGGCCGAGTATGAGCAGTTCTTC
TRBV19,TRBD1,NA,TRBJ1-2,CASSKFTGTAYGYTF,TGTGCCAGTAGTAAATTTACCGGGACAGCCTATGGCTACACCTTC
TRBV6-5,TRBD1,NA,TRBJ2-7,CASSYGTGGHYEQYF,TGTGCCAGCAGTTACGGGACAGGGGGCCACTACGAGCAGTACTTC